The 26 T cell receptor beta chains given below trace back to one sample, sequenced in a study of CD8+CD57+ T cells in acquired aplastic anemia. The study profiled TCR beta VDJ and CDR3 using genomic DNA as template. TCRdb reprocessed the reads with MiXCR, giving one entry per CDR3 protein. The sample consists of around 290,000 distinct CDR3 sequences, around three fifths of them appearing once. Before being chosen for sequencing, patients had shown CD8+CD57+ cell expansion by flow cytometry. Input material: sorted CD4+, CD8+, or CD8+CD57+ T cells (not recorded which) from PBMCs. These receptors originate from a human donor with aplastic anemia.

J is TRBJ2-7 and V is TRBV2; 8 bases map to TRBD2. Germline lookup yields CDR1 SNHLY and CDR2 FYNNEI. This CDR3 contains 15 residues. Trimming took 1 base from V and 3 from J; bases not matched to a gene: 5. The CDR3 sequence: CASSEVRTSLYEQYF. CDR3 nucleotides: TGTGCCAGCAGTGAAGTAAGGACTAGCCTCTACGAGCAGTACTTC.

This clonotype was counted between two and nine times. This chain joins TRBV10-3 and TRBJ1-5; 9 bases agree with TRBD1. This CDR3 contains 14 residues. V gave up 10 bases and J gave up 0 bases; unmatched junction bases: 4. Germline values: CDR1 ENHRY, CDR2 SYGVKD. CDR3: CATWDRDSNQPQHF. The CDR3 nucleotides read TGTGCCACCTGGGACAGGGATAGCAATCAGCCCCAGCATTTT.

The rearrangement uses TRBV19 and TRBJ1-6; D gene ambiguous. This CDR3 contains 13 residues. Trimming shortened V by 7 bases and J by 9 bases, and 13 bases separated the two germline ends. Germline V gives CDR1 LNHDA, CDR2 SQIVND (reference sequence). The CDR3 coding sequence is TGTGCCAGTACTTTAGGGCCTGCTTCACCCCTCCACTTT. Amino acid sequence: CASTLGPASPLHF.

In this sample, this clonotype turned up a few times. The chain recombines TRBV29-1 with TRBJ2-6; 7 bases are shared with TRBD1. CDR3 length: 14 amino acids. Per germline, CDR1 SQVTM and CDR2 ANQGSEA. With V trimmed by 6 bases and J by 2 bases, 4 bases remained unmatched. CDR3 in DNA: TGCAGCGTGCAAACAGGGGCTGGGGCCAACGTCCTGACTTTC. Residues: CSVQTGAGANVLTF.

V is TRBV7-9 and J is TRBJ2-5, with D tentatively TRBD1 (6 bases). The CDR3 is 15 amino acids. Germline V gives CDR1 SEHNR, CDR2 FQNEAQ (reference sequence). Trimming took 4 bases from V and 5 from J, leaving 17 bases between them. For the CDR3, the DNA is TGTGCCAGCAGCTACGGACAGACACCCCGGGAGACCCAGTACTTC. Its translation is CASSYGQTPRETQYF.

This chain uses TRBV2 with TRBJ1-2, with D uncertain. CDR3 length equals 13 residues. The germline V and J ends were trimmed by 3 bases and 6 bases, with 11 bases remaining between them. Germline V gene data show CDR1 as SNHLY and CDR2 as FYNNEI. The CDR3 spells CASSDSIWNGYTF. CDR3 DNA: TGTGCCAGCAGTGACAGCATATGGAATGGCTACACCTTC.

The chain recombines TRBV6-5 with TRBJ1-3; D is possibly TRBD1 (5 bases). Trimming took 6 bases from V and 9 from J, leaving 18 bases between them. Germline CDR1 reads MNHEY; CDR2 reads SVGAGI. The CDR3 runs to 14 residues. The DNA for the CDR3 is TGTGCCAGCAGACCGACAGCGGACACGGCCACCATATATTTT. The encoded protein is CASRPTADTATIYF.

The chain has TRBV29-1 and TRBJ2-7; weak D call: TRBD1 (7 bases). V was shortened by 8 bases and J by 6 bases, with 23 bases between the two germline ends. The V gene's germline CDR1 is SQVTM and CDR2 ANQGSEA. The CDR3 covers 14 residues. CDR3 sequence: CSSERETGRSEQYF. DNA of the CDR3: TGCAGCAGTGAAAGGGAGACAGGGAGGAGCGAGCAGTACTTC.

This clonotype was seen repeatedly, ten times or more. This CDR3 reads CASSEGRETQYF. As DNA, the CDR3 is TGTGCCAGTAGTGAGGGCCGGGAGACCCAGTACTTC. The V call is TRBV19, the J call TRBJ2-5; TRBD2 might be the D (5 bases). The germline V and J ends were trimmed by 5 bases and 5 bases, with 9 bases remaining between them. The germline gives CDR1 LNHDA, CDR2 SQIVND (reference sequence). The CDR3 loop spans 12 amino acids.

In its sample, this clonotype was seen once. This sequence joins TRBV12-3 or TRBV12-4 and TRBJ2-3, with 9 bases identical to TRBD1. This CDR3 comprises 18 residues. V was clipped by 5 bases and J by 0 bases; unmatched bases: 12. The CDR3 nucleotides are TGTGCCAGCAGTGAGACAGGGGGTAGGGATATGAGCACAGATACGCAGTATTTT. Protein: CASSETGGRDMSTDTQYF.

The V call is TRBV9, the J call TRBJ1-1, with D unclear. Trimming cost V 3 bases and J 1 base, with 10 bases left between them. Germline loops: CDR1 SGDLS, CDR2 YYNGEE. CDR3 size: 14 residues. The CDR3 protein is CASSAHTANTEAFF. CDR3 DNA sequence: TGTGCCAGCAGCGCTCACACAGCGAACACTGAAGCTTTCTTT. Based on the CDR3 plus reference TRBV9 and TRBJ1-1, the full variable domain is DSGVTQTPKHLITATGQRVTLRCSPRSGDLSVYWYQQSLDQGLQFLIQYYNGEERAKGNILERFSAQQFPDLHSELNLSSLELGDSALYFCASSAHTANTEAFFGQGTRLTVV.

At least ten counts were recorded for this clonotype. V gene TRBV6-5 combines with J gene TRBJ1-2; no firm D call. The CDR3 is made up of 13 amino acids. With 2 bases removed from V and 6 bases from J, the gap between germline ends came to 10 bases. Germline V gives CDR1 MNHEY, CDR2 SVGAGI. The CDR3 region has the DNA TGTGCCAGCAGTTACCCCGGGTCTGATGGCTACACCTTC. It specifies CASSYPGSDGYTF.

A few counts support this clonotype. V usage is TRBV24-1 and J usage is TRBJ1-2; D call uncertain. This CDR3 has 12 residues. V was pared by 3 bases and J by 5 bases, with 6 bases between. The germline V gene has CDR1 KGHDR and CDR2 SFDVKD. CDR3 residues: CATSDGLYGYTF. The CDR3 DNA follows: TGTGCCACCAGTGATGGCCTGTATGGCTACACCTTC.

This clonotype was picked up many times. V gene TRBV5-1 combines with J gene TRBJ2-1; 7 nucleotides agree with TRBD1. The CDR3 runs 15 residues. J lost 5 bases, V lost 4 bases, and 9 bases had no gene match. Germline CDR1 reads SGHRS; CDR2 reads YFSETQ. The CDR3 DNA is TGCGCCAGCAGCCCGGTCCCGGGACAGCACAATGAGCAGTTCTTC. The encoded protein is CASSPVPGQHNEQFF.

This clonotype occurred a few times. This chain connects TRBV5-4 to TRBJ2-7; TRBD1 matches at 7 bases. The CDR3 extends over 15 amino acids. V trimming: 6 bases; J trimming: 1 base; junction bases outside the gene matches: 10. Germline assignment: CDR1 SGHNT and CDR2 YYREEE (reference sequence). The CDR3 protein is CASTSETGSSYEQYF. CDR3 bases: TGTGCCAGCACCTCAGAGACAGGGTCGTCCTACGAGCAGTACTTC.

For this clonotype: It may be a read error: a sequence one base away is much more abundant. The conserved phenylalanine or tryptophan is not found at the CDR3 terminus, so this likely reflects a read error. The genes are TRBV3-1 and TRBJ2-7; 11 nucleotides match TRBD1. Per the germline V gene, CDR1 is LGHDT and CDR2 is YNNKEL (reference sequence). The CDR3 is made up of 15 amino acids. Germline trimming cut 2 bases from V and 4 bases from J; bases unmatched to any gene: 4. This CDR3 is CASSQPGQGVYEQYL. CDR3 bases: TGTGCCAGCAGCCAACCGGGACAGGGGGTATACGAGCAGTACCTC.

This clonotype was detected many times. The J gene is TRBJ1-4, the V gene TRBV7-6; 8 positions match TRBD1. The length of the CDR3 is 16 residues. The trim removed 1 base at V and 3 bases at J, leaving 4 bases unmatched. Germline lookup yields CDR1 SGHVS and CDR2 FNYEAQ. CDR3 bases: TGTGCCAGCAGCTTAGGGACAGGGCTGGCTAATGAAAAACTGTTTTTT. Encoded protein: CASSLGTGLANEKLFF.

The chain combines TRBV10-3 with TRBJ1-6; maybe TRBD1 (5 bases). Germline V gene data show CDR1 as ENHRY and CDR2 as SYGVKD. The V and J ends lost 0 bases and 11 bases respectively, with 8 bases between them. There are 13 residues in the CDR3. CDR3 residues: CAISESGAAPLHF. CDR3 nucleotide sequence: TGTGCCATCAGTGAGTCTGGGGCAGCACCCCTCCACTTT.

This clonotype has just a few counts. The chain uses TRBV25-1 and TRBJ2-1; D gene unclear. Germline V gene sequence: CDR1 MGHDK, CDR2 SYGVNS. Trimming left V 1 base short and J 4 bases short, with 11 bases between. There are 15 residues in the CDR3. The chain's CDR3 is CASSESRIFYNEQFF. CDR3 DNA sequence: TGTGCCAGCAGTGAATCCCGAATTTTTTACAATGAGCAGTTCTTC. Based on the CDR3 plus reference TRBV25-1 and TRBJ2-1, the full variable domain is EADIYQTPRYLVIGTGKKITLECSQTMGHDKMYWYQQDPGMELHLIHYSYGVNSTEKGDLSSESTVSRIRTEHFPLTLESARPSHTSQYLCASSESRIFYNEQFFGPGTRLTVL.

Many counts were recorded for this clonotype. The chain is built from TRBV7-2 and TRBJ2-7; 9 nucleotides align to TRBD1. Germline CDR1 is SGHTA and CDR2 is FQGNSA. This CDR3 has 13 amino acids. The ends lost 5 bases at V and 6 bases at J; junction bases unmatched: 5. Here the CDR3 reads CASSLDRGREQYF. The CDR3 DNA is TGTGCCAGCAGCCTGGACAGGGGTCGCGAGCAGTACTTC.

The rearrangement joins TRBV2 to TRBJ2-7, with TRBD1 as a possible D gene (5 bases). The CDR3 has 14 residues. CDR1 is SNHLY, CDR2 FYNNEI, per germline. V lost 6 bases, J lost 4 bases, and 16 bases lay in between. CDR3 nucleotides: TGTGCCAGCAGCTTAGGGGCCCAGCCTTACGAGCAGTACTTC. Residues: CASSLGAQPYEQYF.

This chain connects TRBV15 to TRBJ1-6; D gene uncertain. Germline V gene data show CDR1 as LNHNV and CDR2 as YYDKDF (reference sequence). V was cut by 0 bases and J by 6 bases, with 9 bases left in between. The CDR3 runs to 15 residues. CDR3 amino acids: CATSREGNSNSPLHF. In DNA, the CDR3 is TGTGCCACCAGCAGAGAGGGGAACAGTAATTCACCCCTCCACTTT.

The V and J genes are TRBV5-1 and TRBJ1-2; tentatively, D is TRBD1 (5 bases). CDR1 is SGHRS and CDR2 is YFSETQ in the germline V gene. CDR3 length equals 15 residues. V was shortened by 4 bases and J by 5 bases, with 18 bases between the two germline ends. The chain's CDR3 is CASSSDSGWSYGYTF. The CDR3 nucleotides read TGCGCCAGCAGCAGCGACAGTGGATGGTCGTATGGCTACACCTTC.

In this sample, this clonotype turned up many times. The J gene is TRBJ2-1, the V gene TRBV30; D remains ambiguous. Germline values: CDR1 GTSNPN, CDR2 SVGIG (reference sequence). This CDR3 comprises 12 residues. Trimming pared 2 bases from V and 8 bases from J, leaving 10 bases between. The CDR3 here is CAWSLGSDEQFF. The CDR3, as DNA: TGTGCCTGGAGTTTAGGTAGTGATGAGCAGTTCTTC.

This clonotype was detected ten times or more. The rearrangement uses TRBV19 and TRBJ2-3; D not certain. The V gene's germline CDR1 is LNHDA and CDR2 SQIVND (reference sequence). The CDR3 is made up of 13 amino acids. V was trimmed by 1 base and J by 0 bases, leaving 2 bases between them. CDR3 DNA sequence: TGTGCCAGTAGTATAGCTAGCACAGATACGCAGTATTTT. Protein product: CASSIASTDTQYF. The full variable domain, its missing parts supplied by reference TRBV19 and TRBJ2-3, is DGGITQSPKYLFRKEGQNVTLSCEQNLNHDAMYWYRQDPGQGLRLIYYSQIVNDFQKGDIAEGYSVSREKKESFPLTVTSAQKNPTAFYLCASSIASTDTQYFGPGTRLTVL.

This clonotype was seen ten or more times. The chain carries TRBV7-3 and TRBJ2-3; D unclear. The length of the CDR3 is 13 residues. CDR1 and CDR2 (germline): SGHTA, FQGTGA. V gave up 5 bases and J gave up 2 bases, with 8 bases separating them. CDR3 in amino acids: CASSADPTDTQYF. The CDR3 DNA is TGTGCCAGCAGCGCCGACCCCACAGATACGCAGTATTTT.